In this sample, the clone carrying this TCR beta chain turned up many times. The patients, who ranged from 18 to 65 in age, presented with newly diagnosed hyperthyroidism lasting under 2 months. The PBMCs were taken from under 12 ml of fresh peripheral blood. Using RNA transcripts as the source, TCR beta CDR3 regions were amplified. A first-round RT-PCR of the TCR CDR3 used the HTBI primer set. TCRdb processed the multiplex PCR reads anew with MiXCR; each CDR3 protein has one entry. The sample consists of about 770,000 distinct CDR3 sequences, around 20% of them appearing once. This sample is part of a study of T cells in Graves' hyperthyroidism and ophthalmopathy. Overall study context: The initial diagnosis was the point when peripheral blood was collected, ahead of any treatment.

CDR3 length equals 14 residues. The ends were cut back, 6 bases at V and 0 bases at J, with 13 bases in the middle. CDR1 is DFQATT and CDR2 is SNEGSKA in the germline V gene (reference sequence). The TCR sequence derives from a woman in her forties or fifties with Graves' hyperthyroidism that later progressed to Graves' ophthalmopathy. The sample consisted of blood. V usage is TRBV20-1 and J usage is TRBJ2-3; D not certain. The chain's CDR3 is CSAVAPPSTDTQYF. For the CDR3, the DNA is TGCAGTGCCGTGGCACCCCCTAGCACAGATACGCAGTATTTT.